This T cell receptor (beta chain) is from a study of CD8 T cells in ankylosing spondylitis (dated by TCRdb to the late 2010s). Notes on the research overall: To find TCR variants linked to disease, the study profiled T cell receptor beta repertoires in ankylosing spondylitis patients and healthy donors. The full study cohort was made up of under 30 ankylosing spondylitis patients and more than 90 healthy donors. Peripheral blood samples were taken, and synovial fluid was additionally collected from ankylosing spondylitis patients.

Sequencing took place on an Illumina HiSeq 2500. Quantitative 5'-RACE with molecular barcodes was the method used to prepare the TCR beta libraries. Per the authors' processing: A new computational method based on a probabilistic model of VDJ rearrangement was used to identify disease-linked TCR variants. TCRdb ran its own pipeline on the public reads, namely fastp trimming at Q25 and MiXCR clone calling, and kept in-frame beta chains. Each entry merges the rows of one CDR3 protein and shows their most common DNA and genes. In this record, the V and J calls reflect TCRdb's handling and not the investigators' own analysis. Within this sample are hundreds of thousands of distinct CDR3 sequences, with over 9.5% of them counted one time only. The top ten hold 0.45% to 0.6% of the sample. Study-wide conclusions, independent of this receptor: The disease-linked clones were reported as significantly enriched in matched synovial fluid samples from ankylosing spondylitis patients. Some motif variants had previously been reported in the synovial fluid and blood of reactive arthritis patients, which suggests shared mechanisms of disease initiation. In peripheral blood, the disease-linked clones were found at relatively low frequencies and had a CD8+ phenotype. A TCR beta motif made up of under ten highly homologous amino acid variants appeared to be characteristic of blood from ankylosing spondylitis patients.

This clonotype was seen more than once but under ten times. No cognate antigen has been identified for it. Within one base of it there is no much larger clone, and no base qualities were kept. From a lookup of the germline V gene (reference sequence), CDR1 and CDR2 are LGHDT and YNNKEL. From V the trimming removes 7 bases and from J it removes 10 bases, while the gene matches leave 8 bases of the junction unaccounted for. The CDR3 numbers 14 residues from cysteine through phenylalanine. Here the CDR3 DNA is all that survives: 42 bases in frame from base 1. Recombination joined TRBV3-1 with TRBJ2-1, with 12 junctional bases fitting TRBD2. The TCR originated in a male donor with ankylosing spondylitis. Material for sequencing was blood, either unsorted or a sorted T cell fraction (not recorded which). The DNA sequence reads TGTGCCAGCACCGGACTAGCGGGGTCGAGAGAGCAGTTCTTC. It translates as CASTGLAGSREQFF.